This T cell receptor (beta chain) was retrieved from a study of CD8 T cells in ankylosing spondylitis. Study-wide findings and caveats: In ankylosing spondylitis patients, matched synovial fluid reportedly showed significant enrichment of disease-linked clones.

Quantitative molecular-barcoded 5'-RACE generated the TCR beta libraries. TCRdb itself ran the 5' RACE reads through MiXCR, one entry per CDR3 protein. The sample consists of hundreds of thousands of distinct CDR3 sequences, approximately 22% of them appearing once. Worth noting for this clonotype: No antigen is known for it.

The CDR3 totals 18 residues. CDR1 and CDR2 (germline): LGHNA, YNFKEQ. Trimming shortened V by 4 bases and J by 4 bases, and 22 bases separated the two germline ends. This TCR was sampled from a male donor with ankylosing spondylitis or in good health (not recorded which). The sequenced material came from blood, either unsorted or a sorted T cell fraction (not recorded which). The chain is built from TRBV4-2 and TRBJ2-2; tentatively, D is TRBD1 or TRBD2 (5 bases each). In nucleotides, the CDR3 is TGTGCCAGCAGCCTCTCCCGGGACGCTGGGTTCGGCACCGGGGAGCTGTTTTTT. Translated: CASSLSRDAGFGTGELFF.